Shown below are 17 T cell receptor beta chains from a single sample sequenced in a study of PD-1 blockade in mismatch repair-deficient tumors. TCRdb keeps only in-frame clones here, not all; method: immunoSEQ multiplex PCR. Among about 120,000 clones listed, over 65% were seen once. Specimen: peripheral blood, collected about 60 weeks after starting pembrolizumab. All receptors derive from an adult with mismatch repair-deficient cancer.

This chain joins TRBV18 and TRBJ2-7; 7 nucleotides line up with TRBD2. From germline, CDR1 is KGHSH and CDR2 LQKENI. Germline trimming cut 5 bases from V and 0 bases from J; bases unmatched to any gene: 7. The CDR3 is 15 amino acids. The CDR3 sequence is CASSAGTISSYEQYF. Here the CDR3 DNA reads TGTGCCAGCTCAGCCGGGACTATAAGCTCCTACGAGCAGTACTTC.

There are a few counts of this clone. This chain connects TRBV10-2 to TRBJ2-7, with 8 bases identical to TRBD2. Germline V gives CDR1 WSHSY, CDR2 SAAADI. The CDR3 is made up of 14 amino acids. V dropped 6 bases and J dropped 0; count of bases not matched to a gene: 4. The CDR3 bases are TGCGCCAGCAGACCGGGACTAGACTCCTACGAGCAGTACTTC. It codes for CASRPGLDSYEQYF.

This clone showed up just once. The chain couples TRBV10-1 to TRBJ2-3; tentatively, D is TRBD2 (5 bases). V was clipped by 0 bases and J by 5 bases, with 12 bases between them. CDR1 WNHNN and CDR2 SYGVQD come from the germline V gene (reference sequence). This CDR3 is 15 amino acids long. CDR3 loop: CASSESFSAGDTQYF. The CDR3 DNA reads as TGCGCCAGCAGTGAGTCCTTCTCCGCGGGAGATACGCAGTATTTT.

This chain links TRBV7-9 with TRBJ2-3, with D perhaps TRBD2 (6 bases). Trimming removed 3 bases at V and 3 bases at J, with 13 bases between. This CDR3 contains 15 residues. CDR1 is SEHNR, CDR2 FQNEAQ, per germline (reference sequence). The chain's CDR3 is CASSLARLETDTQYF. The CDR3 DNA is TGTGCCAGCAGCTTGGCCCGACTAGAAACAGATACGCAGTATTTT.

The chain recombines TRBV5-1 with TRBJ1-2; 8 bases agree with TRBD1. From germline, CDR1 is SGHRS and CDR2 YFSETQ. Trimming cost V 4 bases and J 6 bases; bases outside gene matches: 11. CDR3 length equals 15 residues. The DNA of the CDR3 is TGCGCCAGCAGCCCCTTGCAGGGGGCGAAAGATGGCTACACCTTC. Encoded protein: CASSPLQGAKDGYTF.

The genes are TRBV6-5 and TRBJ2-2; D gene uncertain. V dropped 5 bases and J dropped 2 bases, with 12 bases sitting between them. CDR1 and CDR2 from the germline V gene are MNHEY and SVGAGI. The CDR3 runs 15 residues. Here the CDR3 DNA reads TGTGCCAGCAGTCCCCAGACTCATAACACCGGGGAGCTGTTTTTT. Translating it yields CASSPQTHNTGELFF.

The chain uses TRBV30 and TRBJ1-1; D call uncertain. CDR1 GTSNPN and CDR2 SVGIG come from the germline V gene (reference sequence). The CDR3 is 11 residues long. The CDR3 protein is CATIGDTEAFF. CDR3 DNA: TGTGCTACAATCGGGGACACTGAAGCTTTCTTT.

V is TRBV19 and J is TRBJ1-1; 11 positions agree with TRBD1. Germline assignment: CDR1 LNHDA and CDR2 SQIVND (reference sequence). CDR3 length: 15 residues. V lost 4 bases to trimming and J lost 4 bases; unmatched junction nucleotides: 5. The CDR3: CASSTGQGAPTEAFF. The CDR3 nucleotides read TGTGCCAGTAGTACCGGACAGGGGGCGCCCACTGAAGCTTTCTTT.

The V call is TRBV11-3, the J call TRBJ2-1; the D gene is possibly TRBD1 (7 bases). The CDR3 is 15 residues long. Germline assignment: CDR1 SGHNT and CDR2 YENEEA. V was trimmed by 4 bases and J by 4 bases, leaving 14 bases between them. The CDR3 reads CASSSRRDRYNEQFF. For the CDR3, the DNA is TGTGCCAGCAGCTCTCGGAGGGACAGATACAATGAGCAGTTCTTC.

The V call is TRBV7-9, the J call TRBJ2-3; D possibly corresponds to TRBD1 (7 bases). The V end was cut by 3 bases, the J end by 11 bases, with 12 bases between. CDR1 and CDR2 (germline): SEHNR, FQNEAQ (reference sequence). The CDR3 extends over 12 amino acids. CDR3 DNA sequence: TGTGCCAGCAGCTTGACCCAGGGGGGGCAGTATTTT. This codes for CASSLTQGGQYF.

The V gene is TRBV27, the J gene TRBJ2-7, with TRBD1 matching over 9 bases. Germline V lookup: CDR1 MNHEY, CDR2 SMNVEV (reference sequence). This CDR3 is built from 17 residues. The V gene end was trimmed by 5 bases and the J gene end by 4 bases; junction bases not matched to a gene: 15. The CDR3 loop reads CASSHKTGGLRYYEQYF. In DNA form, the CDR3 reads TGTGCCAGCAGTCATAAGACAGGGGGATTACGGTATTACGAGCAGTACTTC.

V gene TRBV7-9 combines with J gene TRBJ1-5; 11 bases align to TRBD1. After removal of 4 bases from V and 5 bases from J, the junction contained 4 bases not matched to a gene. Germline V lookup: CDR1 SEHNR, CDR2 FQNEAQ (reference sequence). This CDR3 is built from 15 residues. The CDR3 loop reads CASSSGTGGYQPQHF. The CDR3 DNA reads TGTGCCAGCAGCTCCGGGACAGGGGGATATCAGCCCCAGCATTTT.

The V and J genes are TRBV27 and TRBJ2-7, with 9 bases fitting TRBD1. V lost 2 bases to trimming and J lost 6 bases; unmatched junction nucleotides: 8. Looked up from germline, CDR1 is MNHEY and CDR2 is SMNVEV (reference sequence). The CDR3 loop spans 15 amino acids. In DNA, the CDR3 is TGTGCCAGCAGTTTAAAGGGACAGGGTATTGGCGAGCAGTACTTC. It specifies CASSLKGQGIGEQYF.

This clone has a single count. V and J are TRBV6-1 and TRBJ2-5; 7 nucleotides match TRBD2. V lost 1 base to trimming and J lost 5 bases; unmatched junction nucleotides: 7. Germline CDR1 and CDR2: MNHNS and SASEGT. The CDR3 is made up of 15 amino acids. CDR3 in DNA: TGTGCCAGCAGTGAAGATTGGCGGGAGAAGGAGACCCAGTACTTC. Residues: CASSEDWREKETQYF.

This clone was seen once. The chain uses TRBV18 and TRBJ2-1, with D unclear. Trimming took 9 bases from V and 7 from J, leaving 22 bases between them. Germline V gene data show CDR1 as KGHSH and CDR2 as LQKENI. This CDR3 is built from 15 residues. The CDR3 is CASREKRVSNNEQFF. The CDR3 DNA reads TGTGCCAGTCGAGAGAAAAGGGTTTCGAATAATGAGCAGTTCTTC.

V usage is TRBV10-3 and J usage is TRBJ2-7, with 10 bases identical to TRBD2. With V trimmed by 4 bases and J by 2 bases, 5 bases remained unmatched. The CDR3 sequence is 15 residues long. Germline-derived CDR1 and CDR2 are ENHRY and SYGVKD. This CDR3 is CAISVGLAGAYEQYF. The CDR3 region has the DNA TGTGCCATCAGTGTCGGGCTAGCGGGGGCCTACGAGCAGTACTTC.

The chain joins TRBV9 to TRBJ2-1, with TRBD2 matching 10 bases. J was trimmed by 5 bases and V by 0 bases; bases with no gene match: 5. The germline V gene has CDR1 SGDLS and CDR2 YYNGEE. This CDR3 contains 16 residues. CDR3 protein: CASSVEIGLADNEQFF. The CDR3 bases are TGTGCCAGCAGCGTAGAGATCGGACTAGCGGACAATGAGCAGTTCTTC. Full variable domain (outside the CDR3, taken from reference TRBV9 and TRBJ2-1): DSGVTQTPKHLITATGQRVTLRCSPRSGDLSVYWYQQSLDQGLQFLIQYYNGEERAKGNILERFSAQQFPDLHSELNLSSLELGDSALYFCASSVEIGLADNEQFFGPGTRLTVL.